These 18 T cell receptor beta chains came from one sample sequenced in a study of breast tumors, draining lymph nodes, adjacent tissues. The lymph nodes were axillary draining lymph nodes from breast cancer patients. TCRdb reprocessed the multiplex PCR reads with MiXCR, giving one entry per CDR3 protein. Here the sample spans 140,000 to 150,000 distinct CDR3 sequences, less than 35% being singletons. The material sequenced was axillary lymph node tissue. The receptors were sampled from a female donor with breast cancer. Some clones in this sample may be carry-over from other donors' samples.

This rearrangement joins TRBV19 to TRBJ2-1, with TRBD2 identical over 7 bases. J lost 12 bases, V lost 1 base, and 15 bases had no gene match. From germline, CDR1 is LNHDA and CDR2 SQIVND (reference sequence). The CDR3 runs to 16 residues. The CDR3, as DNA: TGTGCCAGTAGTATAGTTGGGTGGGGGGGAACAGATACGCAGTTCTTC. It translates to CASSIVGWGGTDTQFF.

This rearrangement joins TRBV24-1 to TRBJ2-1; 9 bases line up with TRBD1. The CDR3 loop spans 15 amino acids. Germline trimming cut 6 bases from V and 7 bases from J; bases unmatched to any gene: 9. From germline, CDR1 is KGHDR and CDR2 SFDVKD. This chain's CDR3 is CATSSPGTGLNEQFF. The CDR3 region has the DNA TGTGCCACCAGTAGTCCCGGGACAGGGCTTAATGAGCAGTTCTTC.

This clonotype was counted at least ten times. The chain employs TRBV2 and TRBJ2-5, with TRBD2 as a possible D gene (5 bases). V was pared by 8 bases and J by 1 base, with 14 bases between. The CDR3 extends over 14 amino acids. Germline values: CDR1 SNHLY, CDR2 FYNNEI. Here the CDR3 reads CASLNEGTQETQYF. CDR3 coding DNA: TGTGCCAGCCTGAATGAGGGTACCCAAGAGACCCAGTACTTC.

This clonotype was counted only a few times. CDR3 sequence (DNA): TGTGCCATCTCAGTTTATGAAGGGCCTTTCGACGGCTACACCTTC. Translated: CAISVYEGPFDGYTF. The chain uses TRBV28 and TRBJ1-2; D gene uncertain. The CDR3 is 15 amino acids. Trimming took off 10 bases at V and 8 bases at J, with 26 bases between the two ends. Germline values: CDR1 MDHEN, CDR2 SYDVKM.

This clonotype was counted between two and nine times. A single base separates this from a much larger clone, so it may be a read error. The V and J genes are TRBV20-1 and TRBJ1-2; TRBD1 matches 7 bases. CDR3 length equals 12 residues. Per germline, CDR1 DFQATT and CDR2 SNEGSKA (reference sequence). CDR3 region: CSARDRQGGSTF. DNA for the CDR3: TGCAGTGCTAGAGATCGGCAGGGGGGCTCCACCTTC.

This clonotype was seen at least ten times. The chain employs TRBV15 and TRBJ1-5; TRBD1 is a possible D gene (5 bases). Germline CDR1 and CDR2: LNHNV and YYDKDF (reference sequence). The CDR3 runs to 16 residues. The V and J ends lost 0 bases and 3 bases respectively, with 12 bases between them. CDR3 nucleotide sequence: TGTGCCACCAGCAGAGACCGGGCAGGGAACAATCAGCCCCAGCATTTT. Its protein product is CATSRDRAGNNQPQHF.

This clonotype has at least ten counts. This chain uses TRBV20-1 with TRBJ2-7, with D perhaps matching TRBD2 (5 bases). The CDR3 has 15 amino acids. In germline, CDR1 is DFQATT, CDR2 SNEGSKA (reference sequence). The V end lost 7 bases, the J end lost 3 bases, and 22 bases lay between the germline ends. CDR3 coding DNA: TGCAGTGTTCCCGCAAAGACGGGTGGAGGCTACGAGCAGTACTTC. It specifies CSVPAKTGGGYEQYF.

V is TRBV9 and J is TRBJ1-1, with D possibly being TRBD1 (5 bases). Germline CDR1 is SGDLS and CDR2 is YYNGEE. V lost 0 bases, J lost 6 bases, and 9 bases lay in between. This CDR3 has 13 amino acids. The CDR3 nucleotides read TGTGCCAGCAGCGTAGAAGGGGCTGCTGAAGCTTTCTTT. Its translation: CASSVEGAAEAFF.

This clonotype was detected ten times or more. The chain is built from TRBV6-2 or TRBV6-3 and TRBJ1-6; D unresolved. Germline CDR1 MNHEY, CDR2 SVGEGT. The V end was cut by 3 bases, the J end by 0 bases, with 9 bases between. The CDR3 runs to 16 residues. The chain's CDR3 is CASSYRKSSYNSPLHF. CDR3 nucleotide sequence: TGTGCCAGCAGTTATAGAAAGAGCTCCTATAATTCACCCCTCCACTTT.

This clonotype has at least ten counts. The chain joins TRBV9 to TRBJ2-2; no clear D gene. The V gene's germline CDR1 is SGDLS and CDR2 YYNGEE. The CDR3 length is 12 residues. V gave up 2 bases and J gave up 2 bases, with 1 base separating them. The CDR3 sequence: CASSVNTGELFF. Here the CDR3 DNA reads TGTGCCAGCAGCGTCAACACCGGGGAGCTGTTTTTT.

As for this clonotype: A read error may produce the germline difference seen at one junction end. The chain employs TRBV7-7 and TRBJ1-2, with D possibly TRBD1 on 5 matching bases. The CDR3 sequence is 13 residues long. Germline CDR1 reads SSHAT; CDR2 reads FNYEAQ (reference sequence). CDR3 in amino acids: CASSLIQGRGYTF. The CDR3 nucleotides read TGTGCTAGCAGCTTAATTCAGGGACGGGGCTACACCTTC.

The CDR3 region has the DNA TGCAGTGCTAGTAAGCCGAATACAGATACGCAGTATTTT. Its translation: CSASKPNTDTQYF. The chain uses TRBV20-1 and TRBJ2-3, with unresolved D. Germline CDR1 and CDR2: DFQATT and SNEGSKA (reference sequence). This CDR3 spans 13 amino acids. Trimming took off 3 bases at V and 3 bases at J, with 10 bases between the two ends.

This clonotype has a count of ten or more. CDR3 nucleotides: TGTGCCACCAGCAGAGATTTAACGGGGGGGAAGAGCTCCTACAATGAGCAGTTCTTC. Amino acid sequence: CATSRDLTGGKSSYNEQFF. The chain combines TRBV15 with TRBJ2-1, with 8 bases identical to TRBD2. The CDR3 is made up of 19 amino acids. The V and J ends lost 0 bases and 0 bases, in that order; junction bases with no gene match: 10. Germline CDR1 reads LNHNV; CDR2 reads YYDKDF (reference sequence).

The chain joins TRBV9 to TRBJ1-5; the D gene is possibly TRBD1 (5 bases). The V end was cut by 0 bases, the J end by 7 bases, with 20 bases between. Germline CDR1 reads SGDLS; CDR2 reads YYNGEE. The CDR3 totals 17 residues. The CDR3 region is CASSVGGRGGVGQPQHF. The CDR3 bases are TGTGCCAGCAGCGTAGGTGGAAGGGGCGGGGTCGGCCAGCCCCAGCATTTT.

This chain links TRBV30 with TRBJ1-2; D is undetermined. V lost 0 bases and J lost 6, with 14 bases in between. Germline V gene data show CDR1 as GTSNPN and CDR2 as SVGIG (reference sequence). The CDR3 length is 14 residues. The CDR3 DNA sequence: TGTGCCTGGAGTGTCGGGAACCTCCTCGATGGCTACACCTTC. This sequence encodes CAWSVGNLLDGYTF.

The chain carries TRBV2 and TRBJ1-1, with no clear D. The germline gives CDR1 SNHLY, CDR2 FYNNEI. Trimming took off 1 base at V and 0 bases at J, with 9 bases between the two ends. The CDR3 contains 15 residues. The chain's CDR3 is CASSEGRHLNTEAFF. CDR3 DNA sequence: TGTGCCAGCAGTGAAGGTAGACATTTGAACACTGAAGCTTTCTTT.

The V and J genes are TRBV5-4 and TRBJ2-3; TRBD2 is a possible D gene (7 bases). The V and J ends lost 0 bases and 1 base respectively, with 15 bases between them. Germline V gives CDR1 SGHNT, CDR2 YYREEE (reference sequence). The CDR3 loop spans 17 amino acids. CDR3 region: CASSLGGGVSGTDTQYF. CDR3 coding DNA: TGTGCCAGCAGCTTGGGAGGGGGGGTAAGTGGCACAGATACGCAGTATTTT.

This clonotype was seen repeatedly, ten times or more. V usage is TRBV6-5 and J usage is TRBJ1-3; 7 bases match TRBD1. Germline V CDR1 and CDR2: MNHEY, SVGAGI. With 5 bases clipped from V and 2 bases from J, the junction kept 9 bases outside the gene matches. CDR3 length equals 16 residues. The CDR3 nucleotides read TGTGCCAGCAGTAAAACCCGACAGGGCGCTGGAAACACCATATATTTT. Its translation is CASSKTRQGAGNTIYF.